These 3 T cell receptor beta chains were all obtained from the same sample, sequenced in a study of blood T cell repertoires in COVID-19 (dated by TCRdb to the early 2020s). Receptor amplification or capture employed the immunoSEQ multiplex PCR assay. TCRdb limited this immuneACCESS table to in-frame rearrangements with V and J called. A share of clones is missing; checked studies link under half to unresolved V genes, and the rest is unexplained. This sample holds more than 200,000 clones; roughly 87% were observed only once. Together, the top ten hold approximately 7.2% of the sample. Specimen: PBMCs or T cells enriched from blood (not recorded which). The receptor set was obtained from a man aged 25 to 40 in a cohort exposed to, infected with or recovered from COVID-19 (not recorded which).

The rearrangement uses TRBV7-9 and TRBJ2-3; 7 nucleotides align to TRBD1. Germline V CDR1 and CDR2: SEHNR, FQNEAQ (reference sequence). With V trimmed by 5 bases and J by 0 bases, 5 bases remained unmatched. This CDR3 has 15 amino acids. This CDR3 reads CASSIGGTSTDTQYF. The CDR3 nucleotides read TGTGCCAGCAGCATAGGGGGCACTAGCACAGATACGCAGTATTTT. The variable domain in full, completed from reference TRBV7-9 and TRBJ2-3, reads DTGVSQNPRHKITKRGQNVTFRCDPISEHNRLYWYRQTLGQGPEFLTYFQNEAQLEKSRLLSDRFSAERPKGSFSTLEIQRTEQGDSAMYLCASSIGGTSTDTQYFGPGTRLTVL.

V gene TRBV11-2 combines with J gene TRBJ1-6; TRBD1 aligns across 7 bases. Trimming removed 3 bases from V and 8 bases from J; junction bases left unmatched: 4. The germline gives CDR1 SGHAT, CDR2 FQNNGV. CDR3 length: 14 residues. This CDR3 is CASSFLGGDSPLHF. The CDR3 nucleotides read TGTGCCAGCAGCTTTTTAGGGGGCGATTCACCCCTCCACTTT.

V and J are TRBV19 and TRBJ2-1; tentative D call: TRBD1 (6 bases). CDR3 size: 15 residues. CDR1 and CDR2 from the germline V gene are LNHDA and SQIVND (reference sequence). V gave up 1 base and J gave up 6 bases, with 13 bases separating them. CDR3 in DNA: TGTGCCAGTAGTATAGGACAGGCCATCATCAATGAGCAGTTCTTC. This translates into CASSIGQAIINEQFF.